One sample yielded the 8 T cell receptor beta chains listed below, sequenced in a study of type 1 and type 2 diabetes patients (dated by TCRdb to 2016 to 2017). For sequencing, an Illumina MiSeq was employed. TCRbeta CDR3 amplification used genomic DNA from the sorted T cell subsets as template. The TCRbeta CDR3 region was amplified by multiplex PCR with 30 forward and 13 reverse primers. Through fastp at Q25 and MiXCR, TCRdb rebuilt clones from the public reads, retaining in-frame beta chains. CDR3 protein duplicates are merged, each entry listing the most common genes and DNA. For this sample the table gives a few hundred thousand distinct CDR3 sequences, of which roughly 50% were detected only once. The ten largest clones take up around 15% of the sample. The sequenced material came from peripheral blood mononuclear cells (PBMCs). The receptors originated from a man in his late teens or twenties with type 2 diabetes.

The J gene is TRBJ2-7, the V gene TRBV4-1; D gene uncertain. The CDR3 covers 15 residues. Looked up from germline, CDR1 is MGHRA and CDR2 is YSYEKL. V was shortened by 1 base and J by 2 bases, with 12 bases between the two germline ends. The DNA for the CDR3 is TGCGCCAGCAGCCAAGGTATCGTGAGCACCTACGAGCAGTACTTC. As protein: CASSQGIVSTYEQYF.

In DNA, the CDR3 is TGCAGCGTTGAGGGCGTCTATGGCTACACCTTC. Amino acid sequence: CSVEGVYGYTF. The chain uses TRBV29-1 and TRBJ1-2; D ambiguous. The V end lost 3 bases, the J end lost 4 bases, and 6 bases lay between the germline ends. This CDR3 spans 11 amino acids. From germline, CDR1 is SQVTM and CDR2 ANQGSEA.

The chain couples TRBV19 to TRBJ1-5, with 10 bases lining up with TRBD1. Losses at the gene ends were 2 bases for V and 7 bases for J; bases not matched to a gene: 8. Germline CDR1 reads LNHDA; CDR2 reads SQIVND (reference sequence). The CDR3 runs 16 residues. The chain's CDR3 is CASSISWDRGWQPQHF. Written as DNA, the CDR3 is TGTGCCAGTAGTATAAGTTGGGACAGGGGCTGGCAGCCCCAGCATTTT.

The gene calls are TRBV3-1 and TRBJ2-2; D unclear. The CDR3 covers 13 residues. V was trimmed by 6 bases and J by 6 bases, leaving 11 bases between them. Germline CDR1 is LGHDT and CDR2 is YNNKEL (reference sequence). The CDR3 DNA reads as TGTGCCAGCAGGCGTCTTGGGTCCGGGGAGCTGTTTTTT. The encoded protein is CASRRLGSGELFF.

This chain connects TRBV28 to TRBJ2-7; D is ambiguous. The CDR3 spans 15 residues. Trimming took 5 bases from V and 2 from J, leaving 16 bases between them. Germline V gene lookup returns CDR1 MDHEN and CDR2 SYDVKM. The CDR3 DNA sequence: TGTGCCAGCAGTCAGGTGTCCAGTGTGGCCTACGAGCAGTACTTC. Its translation is CASSQVSSVAYEQYF.

The CDR3 region has the DNA TGTGCCAGCAGTTTGGGATTAGGGGGTAAGGGATATGGCTACACCTTC. Its translation: CASSLGLGGKGYGYTF. V is TRBV6-5 and J is TRBJ1-2; possible D gene TRBD1, 6 bases. Trimming removed 4 bases from V and 5 bases from J, with 20 bases in between. CDR1 and CDR2 (germline): MNHEY, SVGAGI. The CDR3 consists of 16 residues.

This chain links TRBV19 with TRBJ1-5; 7 nucleotides agree with TRBD1. Germline V CDR1 and CDR2: LNHDA, SQIVND (reference sequence). The trim removed 4 bases at V and 2 bases at J, leaving 5 bases unmatched. The CDR3 is 15 amino acids. This CDR3 is CASSSGTGGNQPQHF. CDR3 sequence (DNA): TGTGCCAGTAGTAGTGGCACAGGGGGCAATCAGCCCCAGCATTTT.

CDR3 coding DNA: TGTGCCAGTAGCAGGACAGCTTATAGCAATCAGCCCCAGCATTTT. It encodes CASSRTAYSNQPQHF. The chain is built from TRBV19 and TRBJ1-5; a possible D gene is TRBD1 (6 bases). V gave up 6 bases and J gave up 0 bases, with 12 bases separating them. The CDR3 is 15 residues long. CDR1 and CDR2 from the germline V gene are LNHDA and SQIVND (reference sequence).